This TCR beta chain stems from a study of shared clonotypes between healthy human individuals. Study conclusions and caveats: Lower generation probabilities were found for non-shared clonotypes than for those shared by all four donors. When naive CD4 clonotypes were compared across a few donors, about 4.9% were shared.

Regarding this clone: Its antigen is not known.

This CDR3 is built from 15 residues. V was trimmed by 5 bases and J by 4 bases, leaving 14 bases between them. Germline V gene sequence: CDR1 SNHLY, CDR2 FYNNEI. TCRdb keeps only in-frame clones here, not all; method: immunoSEQ multiplex PCR. The data contain millions of clones, 85% to 95% of them seen just once; the ten biggest clones take up about 0.13%. The source of this sequence is a man younger than 35 in good health. The rearrangement links TRBV2 to TRBJ2-2; the D is unclear. Sequences were obtained from naive CD4+ T cells sorted from blood. Subset noted: CD45RA+ positively selected. The CDR3 region has the DNA TGTGCCAGCAGTCCGGACGCCTTACTCACCGGGGAGCTGTTTTTT. This sequence encodes CASSPDALLTGELFF.